The 5 T cell receptor beta chains in this list originate from one sample, sequenced in a study of technical replicates of blood from several donors. The repertoire was sequenced with immunoSEQ multiplex PCR; TCRdb's copy has only in-frame clones and lacks some. The sample carries more than 60,000 clones, approximately 87% recorded once. Sequenced: PBMCs. Receptor source: a human donor in good health. Some clones in this sample may be carry-over from other donors' samples.

This chain joins TRBV11-2 and TRBJ2-2, with TRBD2 matching over 9 bases. Trimming took 0 bases from V and 6 from J; bases not matched to a gene: 8. The CDR3 is 17 amino acids. The germline V gene has CDR1 SGHAT and CDR2 FQNNGV. The CDR3 region has the DNA TGTGCCAGCAGCTTAGATCGGCTGCGGGGGGGCTCCGGGGAGCTGTTTTTT. Protein sequence: CASSLDRLRGGSGELFF.

This clone has just a few counts. The CDR3 region is CASSLTPGLYGYTF. The CDR3 DNA sequence: TGTGCCAGCAGCTTAACCCCAGGGCTCTATGGCTACACCTTC. This rearrangement joins TRBV11-2 to TRBJ1-2; D may be TRBD1 (5 bases). With 2 bases removed from V and 4 bases from J, the gap between germline ends came to 11 bases. Germline CDR1 and CDR2: SGHAT and FQNNGV. The CDR3 is 14 residues long.

The rearrangement links TRBV7-9 to TRBJ1-1, with D perhaps matching TRBD1 (6 bases). CDR1 SEHNR and CDR2 FQNEAQ come from the germline V gene (reference sequence). This CDR3 spans 14 amino acids. V lost 4 bases, J lost 7 bases, and 16 bases lay in between. The CDR3 here is CASSWRQVALEAFF. The CDR3 DNA sequence: TGTGCCAGCAGCTGGAGACAGGTGGCCCTTGAAGCTTTCTTT.

The chain recombines TRBV4-1 with TRBJ2-3; the D gene is possibly TRBD2 (5 bases). V was clipped by 4 bases and J by 4 bases, with 21 bases between them. The CDR3 consists of 17 residues. CDR1 is MGHRA, CDR2 YSYEKL, per germline. The CDR3 DNA is TGCGCCAGCAGCCTCTTGATAGGGCTCTCCGGGGCAGATACGCAGTATTTT. This codes for CASSLLIGLSGADTQYF.

The chain combines TRBV6-6 with TRBJ2-5; 10 nucleotides line up with TRBD2. The J segment lost 5 bases and the V segment lost 6 bases, leaving 6 bases of the junction unmatched. Germline V gene data show CDR1 as MNHNY and CDR2 as SVGAGI (reference sequence). The CDR3 loop spans 14 amino acids. Here the CDR3 DNA reads TGTGCCAGCAGCCGAGCGGGAGGGGTGGAGACCCAGTACTTC. As protein: CASSRAGGVETQYF.